This paragraph reports one T cell receptor beta chain. Antigen: not known. These data are taken from a study of cytomegalovirus exposure and HLA in healthy donors. Study-level results: Researchers reportedly found TCR beta sequences accurately predicted most subjects' HLA-A and HLA-B alleles. In a later analysis, an Asian-associated ancestry cluster reportedly showed fewer N-insertions than the 666-donor mean. CMV serostatus alone was available as immune exposure information.

With 60 Vbeta and 13 Jbeta primers, the PCR was carried out. Produced via immunoSEQ multiplex PCR; TCRdb's table is partial and in-frame only. The sample yields around 150,000 clones, roughly 62% seen once. In germline, CDR1 is SGHDT, CDR2 YYEEEE. This CDR3 has 12 residues. V was shortened by 0 bases and J by 4 bases, with 4 bases between the two germline ends. This clonotype was obtained from a male donor in good health and CMV-seronegative. This chain joins TRBV5-6 and TRBJ1-2; D not resolved. The sample was PBMCs. CDR3 loop: CASSLAGYGYTF. DNA of the CDR3: TGTGCCAGCAGCTTGGCAGGCTATGGCTACACCTTC.